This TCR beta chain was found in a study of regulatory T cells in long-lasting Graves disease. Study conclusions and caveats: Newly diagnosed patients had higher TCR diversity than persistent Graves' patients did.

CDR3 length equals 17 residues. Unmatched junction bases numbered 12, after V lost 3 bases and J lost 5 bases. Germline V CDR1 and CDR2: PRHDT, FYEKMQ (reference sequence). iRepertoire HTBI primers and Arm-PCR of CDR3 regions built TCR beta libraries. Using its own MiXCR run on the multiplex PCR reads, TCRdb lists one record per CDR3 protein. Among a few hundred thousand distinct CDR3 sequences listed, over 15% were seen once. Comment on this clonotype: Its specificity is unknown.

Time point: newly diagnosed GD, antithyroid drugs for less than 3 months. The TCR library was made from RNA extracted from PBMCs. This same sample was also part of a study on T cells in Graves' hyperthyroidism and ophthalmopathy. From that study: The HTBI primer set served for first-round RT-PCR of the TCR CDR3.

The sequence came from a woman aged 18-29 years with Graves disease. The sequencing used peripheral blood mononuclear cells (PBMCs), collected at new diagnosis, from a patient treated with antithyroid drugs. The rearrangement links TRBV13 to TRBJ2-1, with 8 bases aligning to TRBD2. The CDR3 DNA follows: TGTGCCAGCAGCTTGGAAGAGAGCGGGAGAGGGGACAATGAGCAGTTCTTC. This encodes CASSLEESGRGDNEQFF.